Sequencing of this T cell receptor (beta chain) was carried out in a study of a mutant IDH1 vaccine in newly diagnosed glioma. Overall study context: Vaccine administration was initiated 4-6 weeks following radiotherapy alone, or with temozolomide cycles. Earlier care involved radiotherapy, temozolomide, or both, and the majority received both. Treated patients showed a male proportion of around 62%, a female proportion of 37.5%, and a mean age of around 40 years.

Using immunoSEQ multiplex PCR, the repertoire was profiled, and TCRdb retains in-frame clones only, with some absent. The table shows about 90,000 clones, with about nine tenths occurring only once. Study findings and constraints: Evidence of vaccine-induced immune responses was documented in approximately 93% of patients.

This CDR3 contains 14 residues. Per the germline V gene, CDR1 is ENHRY and CDR2 is SYGVKD. Unmatched junction bases numbered 7, after V lost 6 bases and J lost 9 bases. The time point denotes: week 47, end of study. Alongside topical imiquimod, each dose of vaccine comprised 300 ug of mutant IDH1 20-mer peptide. For this clone: Its antigen is still unknown.

V gene TRBV10-3 combines with J gene TRBJ1-6, with TRBD1 matching over 8 bases. This sample comprised PBMCs, obtained from a glioma patient whose treatment included an IDH1 peptide vaccine. This TCR derives from a woman aged 45-65 years with glioma. Here the CDR3 DNA reads TGTGCCATCAGCCCGGGACAGGCCGGTTCACCCCTCCACTTT. This codes for CAISPGQAGSPLHF.